The T cell receptor (beta chain) under discussion was sequenced for a study of T cell responses to AZD1222 COVID-19 vaccine. Study results and caveats: Following two doses of AZD1222, Spike-specific TCR breadth and depth rose. Among the donors, most were white British and more were female, and clonal diversity was possibly underestimated. Only six AZD1222 recipients tested seropositive at baseline. Unmutated variant regions reportedly attract nearly half of all spike-specific TCRs.

Clones were read by immunoSEQ multiplex PCR, and TCRdb kept only the in-frame ones, dropping some. The top ten hold 20% to 25% of the sample, which has about 130,000 clones, approximately 90% seen once. The germline V and J ends were trimmed by 4 bases and 0 bases, with 10 bases remaining between them. The CDR3 totals 15 residues. Germline V gene data show CDR1 as SGHKS and CDR2 as YYEKEE (reference sequence). Concerning this clone: The antigen is unknown.

The chain has TRBV5-5 and TRBJ1-4; no clear D gene. This clonotype was obtained from an adult in good health. Sequencing was performed on peripheral blood, taken on day 0 of AZD1222 vaccination. Written as DNA, the CDR3 is TGTGCCAGCAGCCCAGGCGGAACAACTAATGAAAAACTGTTTTTT. As protein: CASSPGGTTNEKLFF.